The 22 T cell receptor beta chains listed next were all sequenced from one sample in a study of T cells after yellow fever vaccination. TCRdb re-called the 5' RACE reads through MiXCR, storing one row per CDR3 protein. The sample records about 580,000 distinct CDR3 sequences, about a sixth being singletons. The sample here was PBMCs, taken 5 days after the first yellow fever vaccination. All receptors come from a young man who received the YFV17D yellow fever vaccine.

The chain carries TRBV20-1 and TRBJ2-4; D perhaps matches TRBD2 (6 bases). Trimming shortened V by 6 bases and J by 0 bases, and 21 bases separated the two germline ends. Germline V gives CDR1 DFQATT, CDR2 SNEGSKA (reference sequence). This CDR3 region has 17 residues. CDR3 bases: TGCAGTGCCAATGCGGGGCAGGGCCTGTTAGCCAAAAACATTCAGTACTTC. Residues: CSANAGQGLLAKNIQYF.

This clonotype was counted between two and nine times. The rearrangement uses TRBV4-3 and TRBJ1-1, with TRBD1 matching 10 bases. Germline loops: CDR1 LGHNA, CDR2 YSLEER. V shed 0 bases, J shed 10 bases, and the junction held 5 bases outside the gene matches. This CDR3 region has 14 residues. CDR3 sequence (DNA): TGCGCCAGCAGCCAAGATCCAGGGGACAGGGGAGCTTTCTTT. It encodes CASSQDPGDRGAFF.

A single count supports this clonotype. V gene TRBV20-1 combines with J gene TRBJ2-1; the match to TRBD2 covers 9 bases. Germline assignment: CDR1 DFQATT and CDR2 SNEGSKA (reference sequence). This CDR3 region has 11 residues. J gave up 12 bases and V 5 bases, and 5 bases lay outside the gene matches. The CDR3 DNA follows: TGCAGTGCTTTAGAAGCGGGGGGGCAGTTCTTC. This encodes CSALEAGGQFF.

The rearrangement uses TRBV4-2 and TRBJ2-6; D may be TRBD1 (5 bases). This CDR3 comprises 17 residues. Germline-derived CDR1 and CDR2 are LGHNA and YNFKEQ. Trimming took 3 bases from V and 0 from J, leaving 12 bases between them. The CDR3 sequence is CASSQAQGRSGANVLTF. For the CDR3, the DNA is TGTGCCAGCAGCCAGGCGCAGGGCCGCTCTGGGGCCAACGTCCTGACTTTC.

This chain connects TRBV4-3 to TRBJ2-5; D uncertain. Trimming removed 0 bases from V and 4 bases from J, with 12 bases in between. CDR1 and CDR2 from the germline V gene are LGHNA and YSLEER. CDR3 size: 15 residues. CDR3 nucleotide sequence: TGCGCCAGCAGCCAAGATGTTAGCTGGCGAGAGACCCAGTACTTC. Translating gives CASSQDVSWRETQYF.

This clonotype came up a few times. The chain employs TRBV6-6 and TRBJ2-6; D possibly uses TRBD1 or TRBD2 (5 bases each). The CDR3 runs to 13 residues. The germline CDR1 and CDR2 sequences are MNHNY and SVGAGI (reference sequence). V lost 9 bases, J lost 0 bases, and 6 bases lay in between. The DNA of the CDR3 is TGTGCCAGTGGGGGCTCTGGGGCCAACGTCCTGACTTTC. Its protein product is CASGGSGANVLTF.

This clonotype showed up just a few times. The rearrangement uses TRBV19 and TRBJ2-3, with D possibly matching TRBD2 (6 bases). The CDR3 is made up of 14 amino acids. V was pared by 6 bases and J by 2 bases, with 12 bases between. The germline CDR1 and CDR2 sequences are LNHDA and SQIVND (reference sequence). The chain's CDR3 is CASSAGTFTDTQYF. CDR3 bases: TGTGCCAGTAGCGCGGGAACGTTCACAGATACGCAGTATTTT.

This clonotype was seen only a few times. J is TRBJ2-1 and V is TRBV24-1, with TRBD2 identical over 8 bases. This CDR3 region has 13 residues. Germline V gene sequence: CDR1 KGHDR, CDR2 SFDVKD. V was clipped by 3 bases and J by 15 bases; unmatched bases: 9. For the CDR3, the DNA is TGTGCCACCAGTGATCGCTTAGCGGGGCTTTGGTTCTTC. Translation: CATSDRLAGLWFF.

This CDR3 is CASSGGGAGNYGYTF. The CDR3 DNA sequence: TGTGCCAGCAGTGGCGGCGGCGCAGGGAACTATGGCTACACCTTC. The gene calls are TRBV25-1 and TRBJ1-2; weak D call: TRBD1 (5 bases). Germline V CDR1 and CDR2: MGHDK, SYGVNS. This CDR3 is built from 15 residues. Trimming removed 4 bases at V and 2 bases at J, with 14 bases between.

This clonotype was counted between two and nine times. The genes are TRBV6-1 and TRBJ1-6; a possible D gene is TRBD1 (6 bases). This CDR3 is 15 amino acids long. V was cut by 6 bases and J by 8 bases, with 17 bases left in between. Germline CDR1 MNHNS, CDR2 SASEGT. The CDR3 DNA is TGTGCCAGCAGGCCAAGGACAGTTGATTATTCACCCCTCCACTTT. Residues: CASRPRTVDYSPLHF.

This chain uses TRBV5-1 with TRBJ1-2; D might be TRBD1 (5 bases). Trimming cost V 0 bases and J 3 bases, with 21 bases left between them. Germline loops: CDR1 SGHRS, CDR2 YFSETQ. The CDR3 extends over 18 amino acids. The CDR3 coding sequence is TGCGCCAGCAGCTTGGGACTCGCGGGGGTTTTCTCCGACTATGGCTACACCTTC. Translation: CASSLGLAGVFSDYGYTF.

This clonotype was recorded a few times. This chain uses TRBV7-3 with TRBJ2-3; D is perhaps TRBD1 (5 bases). The germline V gene encodes CDR1 SGHTA and CDR2 FQGTGA. CDR3 length: 15 residues. Trimming left V 0 bases short and J 6 bases short, with 13 bases between. The CDR3 spells CASSLTGYGADTQYF. Here the CDR3 DNA reads TGTGCCAGCAGCTTAACGGGTTATGGGGCGGATACGCAGTATTTT.

This clonotype was detected a few times. The chain employs TRBV2 and TRBJ2-5, with 9 bases aligning to TRBD1. The junction had 5 bases not matched to a gene; V was cut back by 6 bases and J by 0 bases. The CDR3 covers 15 residues. Germline CDR1 SNHLY, CDR2 FYNNEI. CDR3 sequence: CASRGDRAYQETQYF. For the CDR3, the DNA is TGTGCCAGCAGGGGGGACAGGGCGTACCAAGAGACCCAGTACTTC.

This clonotype was detected a few times. The genes are TRBV7-9 and TRBJ1-5; unclear D gene. The CDR3 covers 14 residues. Per germline, CDR1 SEHNR and CDR2 FQNEAQ (reference sequence). V gave up 0 bases and J gave up 2 bases, with 5 bases separating them. Here the CDR3 DNA reads TGTGCCAGCAGCTTAGCAGACGGCAATCAGCCCCAGCATTTT. This sequence encodes CASSLADGNQPQHF.

The rearrangement links TRBV4-1 to TRBJ2-5; a weak D match, TRBD2 (5 bases). The ends were cut back, 5 bases at V and 5 bases at J, with 18 bases in the middle. This CDR3 is 15 amino acids long. Germline CDR1 and CDR2: MGHRA and YSYEKL. CDR3 region: CASSSPEGPGETQYF. Written as DNA, the CDR3 is TGCGCCAGCAGCTCTCCCGAGGGCCCGGGGGAGACCCAGTACTTC.

V usage is TRBV7-2 and J usage is TRBJ2-7, with 8 bases identical to TRBD1. After removal of 5 bases from V and 2 bases from J, the junction contained 8 bases not matched to a gene. The germline V gene has CDR1 SGHTA and CDR2 FQGNSA. This CDR3 has 15 residues. DNA of the CDR3: TGTGCCAGCAGCCGGGGGACAGGTCTCACCTACGAGCAGTACTTC. Its protein is CASSRGTGLTYEQYF.

The CDR3 reads CASSLGADEKLFF. In DNA, the CDR3 is TGTGCCAGCAGCCTTGGGGCAGATGAAAAACTGTTTTTT. V is TRBV7-9 and J is TRBJ1-4; TRBD1 might be the D (5 bases). The CDR3 is 13 residues long. Trimming left V 5 bases short and J 6 bases short, with 10 bases between. The V gene's germline CDR1 is SEHNR and CDR2 FQNEAQ (reference sequence).

Only one count was recorded for this clonotype. The rearrangement joins TRBV6-2 or TRBV6-3 to TRBJ2-3; D is ambiguous. This CDR3 spans 14 amino acids. In germline, CDR1 is MNHEY, CDR2 SVGEGT. V was pared by 5 bases and J by 2 bases, with 11 bases between. In nucleotides, the CDR3 is TGTGCCAGCAGTAGGCAGGTGAACACAGATACGCAGTATTTT. This gives the protein CASSRQVNTDTQYF.

The V and J genes are TRBV5-1 and TRBJ2-5, with D possibly matching TRBD2 (6 bases). CDR1 and CDR2 (germline): SGHRS, YFSETQ. V gave up 3 bases and J gave up 2 bases, with 17 bases separating them. There are 16 residues in the CDR3. This chain's CDR3 is CASSSGGSGTQETQYF. CDR3 DNA sequence: TGCGCCAGCAGCTCCGGGGGTTCGGGAACTCAAGAGACCCAGTACTTC.

This clonotype appeared a few times. The J gene is TRBJ1-4, the V gene TRBV20-1; possible D gene TRBD1, 5 bases. CDR1 DFQATT and CDR2 SNEGSKA come from the germline V gene (reference sequence). This CDR3 region has 14 residues. V gave up 1 base and J gave up 8 bases, with 14 bases separating them. Here the CDR3 reads CSARAGWAGEKLFF. CDR3 DNA: TGCAGTGCTAGAGCGGGATGGGCAGGGGAAAAACTGTTTTTT.

This clonotype has only a few counts. The chain is built from TRBV5-4 and TRBJ1-1; tentatively, D is TRBD1 (6 bases). V was trimmed by 0 bases and J by 1 base, leaving 10 bases between them. The V gene's germline CDR1 is SGHNT and CDR2 YYREEE (reference sequence). CDR3 size: 15 residues. The CDR3 region has the DNA TGTGCCAGCAGCTTGGCAGAGGGGGGGAACACTGAAGCTTTCTTT. The encoded protein is CASSLAEGGNTEAFF.

The V gene is TRBV4-3, the J gene TRBJ2-3; no definite D call. The CDR3 spans 14 residues. Germline loops: CDR1 LGHNA, CDR2 YSLEER. Trimming took 0 bases from V and 2 from J, leaving 6 bases between them. For the CDR3, the DNA is TGCGCCAGCAGCCAAGATTTACCCACAGATACGCAGTATTTT. Amino acid sequence: CASSQDLPTDTQYF.